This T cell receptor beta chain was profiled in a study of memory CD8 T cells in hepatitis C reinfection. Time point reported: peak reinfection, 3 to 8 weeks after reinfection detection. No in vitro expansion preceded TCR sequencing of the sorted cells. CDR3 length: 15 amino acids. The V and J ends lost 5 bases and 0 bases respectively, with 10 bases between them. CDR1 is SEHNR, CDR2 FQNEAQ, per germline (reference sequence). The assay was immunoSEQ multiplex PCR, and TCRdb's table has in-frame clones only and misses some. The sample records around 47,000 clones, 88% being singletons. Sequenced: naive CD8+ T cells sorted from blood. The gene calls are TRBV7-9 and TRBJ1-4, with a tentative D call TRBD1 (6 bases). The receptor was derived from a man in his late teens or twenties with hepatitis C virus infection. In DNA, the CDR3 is TGTGCCAGCAGCATCGCAGGGGCAACTAATGAAAAACTGTTTTTT. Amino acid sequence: CASSIAGATNEKLFF.